The 17 T cell receptor beta chains below come from one sample, sequenced in a study of OX40 agonist ivuxolimab in advanced cancers. Profiling relied on immunoSEQ multiplex PCR, and the TCRdb table lists in-frame clones only, not all of them. There are about 40,000 clones in the sample; 88% occur only once, and 20% to 30% lies in the top ten. The sample here was CD4+ or CD8+ T cells sorted from blood, taken in a trial of the OX40 agonist ivuxolimab. Every receptor here comes from an adult with an advanced solid tumor such as melanoma, head and neck, liver or kidney cancer.

The chain employs TRBV5-4 and TRBJ2-7, with 7 bases aligning to TRBD1. This CDR3 is built from 14 residues. V gave up 4 bases and J gave up 1 base; unmatched junction bases: 5. Germline V gives CDR1 SGHNT, CDR2 YYREEE (reference sequence). The chain's CDR3 is CASSPGQQSYEQYF. In DNA, the CDR3 is TGTGCCAGCAGCCCGGGACAGCAGTCCTACGAGCAGTACTTC.

The chain joins TRBV11-2 to TRBJ2-1, with 12 nucleotides matching TRBD2. There are 17 residues in the CDR3. Germline V gives CDR1 SGHAT, CDR2 FQNNGV. The V and J ends lost 5 bases and 8 bases, in that order; junction bases with no gene match: 13. CDR3 loop: CASSPRGASGRDDEQFF. CDR3 bases: TGTGCCAGCAGCCCCCGAGGGGCTAGCGGGAGGGACGATGAGCAGTTCTTC.

The chain links TRBV7-9 to TRBJ1-5, with 8 bases matching TRBD1. The length of the CDR3 is 15 residues. Germline loops: CDR1 SEHNR, CDR2 FQNEAQ (reference sequence). V was clipped by 5 bases and J by 4 bases; unmatched bases: 7. The CDR3 coding sequence is TGTGCCAGCAGCGGACACAGGGGGTTAAATCAGCCCCAGCATTTT. This encodes CASSGHRGLNQPQHF.

This rearrangement joins TRBV28 to TRBJ2-1; D ambiguous. Germline V lookup: CDR1 MDHEN, CDR2 SYDVKM. The CDR3 runs to 14 residues. Trimming removed 6 bases at V and 5 bases at J, with 14 bases between. The CDR3 here is CASRIDGPNNEQFF. The CDR3 bases are TGTGCCAGCAGGATTGACGGTCCGAACAATGAGCAGTTCTTC.

The genes are TRBV6-6 and TRBJ2-7; D is tentatively TRBD1 or TRBD2 (7 bases each). The CDR3 contains 16 residues. CDR1 is MNHNY and CDR2 is SVGAGI in the germline V gene (reference sequence). V shed 2 bases and J shed 3 bases, with 17 bases lying between them. The CDR3 DNA reads as TGTGCCAGCAGTTACGGTCAGGGGGGGAGGGACTACGAGCAGTACTTC. It translates to CASSYGQGGRDYEQYF.

The rearrangement links TRBV7-9 to TRBJ2-5; no clear D gene. The CDR3 runs to 16 residues. Looked up from germline, CDR1 is SEHNR and CDR2 is FQNEAQ (reference sequence). Trimming took 5 bases from V and 0 from J, leaving 16 bases between them. In DNA, the CDR3 is TGTGCCAGCAGCCAGATAGAATTCGGTTACCAAGAGACCCAGTACTTC. Amino acid sequence: CASSQIEFGYQETQYF.

This rearrangement joins TRBV7-9 to TRBJ2-5, with D perhaps matching TRBD2 (6 bases). Germline V gene sequence: CDR1 SEHNR, CDR2 FQNEAQ (reference sequence). The CDR3 has 13 residues. Deletions cut 5 bases from V and 1 base from J, with 8 bases between. The CDR3 sequence: CASSRGLQETQYF. The DNA for the CDR3 is TGTGCCAGCAGCCGGGGACTCCAAGAGACCCAGTACTTC.

This sequence joins TRBV5-8 and TRBJ1-3; D may be TRBD1 (6 bases). CDR3 length: 15 amino acids. Germline V CDR1 and CDR2: SGHTS, YDEGEE. Trimming shortened V by 0 bases and J by 0 bases, and 7 bases separated the two germline ends. CDR3 DNA sequence: TGTGCCAGCAGCTTGGAGGGGGGCTCTGGAAACACCATATATTTT. Its protein is CASSLEGGSGNTIYF.

This chain connects TRBV2 to TRBJ2-1; 8 positions match TRBD1. The CDR3 consists of 14 residues. V lost 7 bases to trimming and J lost 2 bases; unmatched junction nucleotides: 4. Germline-derived CDR1 and CDR2 are SNHLY and FYNNEI. The CDR3 region is CASTMTGAYNEQFF. The CDR3 DNA reads as TGTGCCAGCACTATGACAGGGGCCTACAATGAGCAGTTCTTC.

The gene calls are TRBV13 and TRBJ1-1; D is possibly TRBD1 (6 bases). The V end was cut by 5 bases, the J end by 1 base, with 14 bases between. Germline V gives CDR1 PRHDT, CDR2 FYEKMQ (reference sequence). CDR3 size: 15 residues. CDR3 sequence: CASSPGGWGNTEAFF. The DNA of the CDR3 is TGTGCCAGCAGCCCTGGGGGCTGGGGGAACACTGAAGCTTTCTTT.

This chain links TRBV5-6 with TRBJ1-4, with 7 bases lining up with TRBD1. V dropped 0 bases and J dropped 0; count of bases not matched to a gene: 2. Germline values: CDR1 SGHDT, CDR2 YYEEEE. CDR3 length: 16 amino acids. This CDR3 is CASSLGDSPTNEKLFF. CDR3 coding DNA: TGTGCCAGCAGCTTGGGGGACAGTCCAACTAATGAAAAACTGTTTTTT.

This clone came up once. CDR3 bases: TGTGCCAGCAGTTACTCAGCCGTCCCCACAGATACGCAGTATTTT. Protein: CASSYSAVPTDTQYF. The chain carries TRBV6-5 and TRBJ2-3; D is uncertain. The V gene's germline CDR1 is MNHEY and CDR2 SVGAGI. Trimming stripped 0 bases from V and 2 bases from J, with 9 bases between. CDR3 size: 15 residues.

The V call is TRBV5-5, the J call TRBJ2-3, with D tentatively TRBD1 (6 bases). The V gene lost 2 bases and the J gene lost 2 bases, with 15 bases spanning the gap. Germline V gene lookup returns CDR1 SGHKS and CDR2 YYEKEE (reference sequence). The CDR3 covers 16 residues. CDR3 sequence: CASSFDRIGPTDTQYF. DNA for the CDR3: TGTGCCAGCAGCTTTGACAGGATTGGGCCCACAGATACGCAGTATTTT.

The chain uses TRBV5-1 and TRBJ2-1, with 10 bases matching TRBD2. The CDR3 loop spans 15 amino acids. The germline CDR1 and CDR2 sequences are SGHRS and YFSETQ. V trimming: 4 bases; J trimming: 7 bases; junction bases outside the gene matches: 8. In DNA form, the CDR3 reads TGCGCCAGCAGCGGTCTGGGACTAGCGTTTAATGAGCAGTTCTTC. Amino acids: CASSGLGLAFNEQFF.

The CDR3 loop reads CASSEGTGPLYEQYF. Written as DNA, the CDR3 is TGCGCCAGCAGTGAGGGTACAGGTCCCCTCTACGAGCAGTACTTC. This chain uses TRBV10-1 with TRBJ2-7, with a weak D call TRBD1 (5 bases). V was clipped by 2 bases and J by 3 bases, with 14 bases between them. Germline lookup yields CDR1 WNHNN and CDR2 SYGVQD (reference sequence). The CDR3 length is 15 residues.

The chain has TRBV7-9 and TRBJ2-7, with D possibly being TRBD2 (5 bases). Trimming shortened V by 1 base and J by 6 bases, and 7 bases separated the two germline ends. The CDR3 sequence is 12 residues long. CDR1 is SEHNR and CDR2 is FQNEAQ in the germline V gene (reference sequence). This CDR3 is CASSLVGLEQYF. CDR3 DNA sequence: TGTGCCAGCAGCTTAGTAGGACTCGAGCAGTACTTC.

This clone was counted only a few times. V is TRBV9 and J is TRBJ2-7; 7 bases fit TRBD1. Unmatched junction bases numbered 7, after V lost 0 bases and J lost 7 bases. The CDR3 loop spans 14 amino acids. Germline V lookup: CDR1 SGDLS, CDR2 YYNGEE. The chain's CDR3 is CASSVAYRGREQYF. The CDR3 nucleotides are TGTGCCAGCAGCGTAGCGTACAGGGGTAGGGAGCAGTACTTC.